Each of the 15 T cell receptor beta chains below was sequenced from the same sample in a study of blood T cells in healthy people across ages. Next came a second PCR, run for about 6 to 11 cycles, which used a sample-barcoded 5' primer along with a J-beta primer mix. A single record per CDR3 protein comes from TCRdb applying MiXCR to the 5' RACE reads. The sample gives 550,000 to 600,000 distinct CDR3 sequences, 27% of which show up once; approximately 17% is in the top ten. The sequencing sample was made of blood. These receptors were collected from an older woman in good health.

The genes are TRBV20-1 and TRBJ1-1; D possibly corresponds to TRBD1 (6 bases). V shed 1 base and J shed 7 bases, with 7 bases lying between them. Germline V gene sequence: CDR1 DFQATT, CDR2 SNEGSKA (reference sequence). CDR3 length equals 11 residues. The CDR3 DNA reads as TGCAGTGCTAGAGGACAGGTTGAAGCTTTCTTT. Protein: CSARGQVEAFF.

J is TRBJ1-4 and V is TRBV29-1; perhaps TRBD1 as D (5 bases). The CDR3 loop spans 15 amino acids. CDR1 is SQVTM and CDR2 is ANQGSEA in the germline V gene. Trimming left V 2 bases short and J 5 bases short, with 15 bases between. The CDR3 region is CSVEQGAGRNEKLFF. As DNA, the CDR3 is TGCAGCGTTGAACAAGGGGCGGGTCGAAATGAAAAACTGTTTTTT.

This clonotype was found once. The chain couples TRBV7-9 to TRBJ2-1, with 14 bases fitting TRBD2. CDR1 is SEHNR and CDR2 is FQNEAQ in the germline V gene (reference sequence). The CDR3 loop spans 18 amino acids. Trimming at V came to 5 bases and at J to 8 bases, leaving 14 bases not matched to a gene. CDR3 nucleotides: TGTGCCAGCAGCCCCTACTGGATGACTAGCGGGGGGGCTGATGAGCAGTTCTTC. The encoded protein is CASSPYWMTSGGADEQFF.

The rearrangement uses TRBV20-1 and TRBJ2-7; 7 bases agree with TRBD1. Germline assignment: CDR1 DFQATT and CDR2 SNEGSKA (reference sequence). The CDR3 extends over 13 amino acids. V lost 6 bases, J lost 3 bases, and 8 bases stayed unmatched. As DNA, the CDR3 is TGCAGTGCCACGAGGGACAGCTACTACGAGCAGTACTTC. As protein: CSATRDSYYEQYF.

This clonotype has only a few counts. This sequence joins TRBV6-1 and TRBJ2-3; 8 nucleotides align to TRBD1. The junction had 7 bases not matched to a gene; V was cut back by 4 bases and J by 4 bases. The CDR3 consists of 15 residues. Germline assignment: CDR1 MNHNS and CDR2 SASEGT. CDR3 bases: TGTGCCAGCAGTGCCCAGGGGGCTTTGTCAGATACGCAGTATTTT. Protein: CASSAQGALSDTQYF.

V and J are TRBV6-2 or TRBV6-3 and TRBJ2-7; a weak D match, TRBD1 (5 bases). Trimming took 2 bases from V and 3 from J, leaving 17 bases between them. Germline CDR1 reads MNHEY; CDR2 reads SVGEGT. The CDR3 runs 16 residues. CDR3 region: CASSYPRASGNYEQYF. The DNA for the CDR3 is TGTGCCAGCAGTTACCCCAGGGCTTCGGGCAACTACGAGCAGTACTTC.

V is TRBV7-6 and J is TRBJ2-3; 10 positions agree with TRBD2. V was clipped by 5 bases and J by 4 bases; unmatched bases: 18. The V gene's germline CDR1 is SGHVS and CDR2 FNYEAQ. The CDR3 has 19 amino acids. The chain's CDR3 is CASSESGLAGAGRPDTQYF. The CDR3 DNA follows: TGTGCCAGCAGCGAAAGCGGCCTAGCGGGGGCAGGCCGCCCAGATACGCAGTATTTT.

CDR3 sequence reads: CASSLGAFAKDEQFF. The DNA of the CDR3 is TGCGCCAGCAGCTTGGGGGCGTTCGCGAAGGATGAGCAGTTCTTC. The chain links TRBV5-1 to TRBJ2-5; D is uncertain. The better agreement between TRBJ2-1 and the DNA end casts doubt on the J call. CDR1 SGHRS and CDR2 YFSETQ come from the germline V gene. The CDR3 runs 15 residues.

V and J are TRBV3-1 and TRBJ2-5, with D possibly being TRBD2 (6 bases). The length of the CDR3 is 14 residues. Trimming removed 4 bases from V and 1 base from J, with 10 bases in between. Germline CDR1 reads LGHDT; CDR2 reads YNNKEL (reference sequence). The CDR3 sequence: CASSRGGVQETQYF. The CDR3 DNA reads TGTGCCAGCAGCCGCGGCGGGGTCCAAGAGACCCAGTACTTC.

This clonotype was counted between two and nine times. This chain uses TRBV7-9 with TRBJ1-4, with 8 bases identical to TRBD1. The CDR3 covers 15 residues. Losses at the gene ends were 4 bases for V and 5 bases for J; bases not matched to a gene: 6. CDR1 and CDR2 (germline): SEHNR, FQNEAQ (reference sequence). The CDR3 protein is CASSSGGQGNEKLFF. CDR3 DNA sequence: TGTGCCAGCAGCTCAGGCGGACAGGGAAATGAAAAACTGTTTTTT.

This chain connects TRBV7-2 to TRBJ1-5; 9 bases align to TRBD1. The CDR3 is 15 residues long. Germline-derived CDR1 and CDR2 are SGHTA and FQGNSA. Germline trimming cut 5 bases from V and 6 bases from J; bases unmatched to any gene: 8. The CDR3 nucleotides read TGTGCCAGCAGCCCCGGGACAGGGTTGTCTCAGCCCCAGCATTTT. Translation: CASSPGTGLSQPQHF.

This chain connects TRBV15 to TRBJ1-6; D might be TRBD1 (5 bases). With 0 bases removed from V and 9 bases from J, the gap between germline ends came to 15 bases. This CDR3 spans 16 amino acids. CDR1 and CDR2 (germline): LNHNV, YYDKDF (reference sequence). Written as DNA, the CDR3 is TGTGCCACCAGCAGAGATATTGGGGGGGAGGGTTCACCCCTCCACTTT. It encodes CATSRDIGGEGSPLHF.

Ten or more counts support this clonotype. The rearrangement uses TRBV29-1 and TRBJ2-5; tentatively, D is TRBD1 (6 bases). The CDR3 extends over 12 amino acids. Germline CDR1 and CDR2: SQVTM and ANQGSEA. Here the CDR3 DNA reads TGCAGTGAGGGGGTCAGGGGAGAGACCCAGTACTTC. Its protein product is CSEGVRGETQYF.

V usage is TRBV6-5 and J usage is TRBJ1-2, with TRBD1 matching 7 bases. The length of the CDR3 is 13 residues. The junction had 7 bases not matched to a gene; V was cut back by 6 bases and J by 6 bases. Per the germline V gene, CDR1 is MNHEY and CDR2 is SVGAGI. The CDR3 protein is CASSRTGEDGYTF. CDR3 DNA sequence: TGTGCCAGCAGCCGGACAGGCGAGGATGGCTACACCTTC.

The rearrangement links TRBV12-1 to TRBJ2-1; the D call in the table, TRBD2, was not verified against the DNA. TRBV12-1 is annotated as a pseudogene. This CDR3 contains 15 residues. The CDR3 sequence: CASSAAGGHINEQFF. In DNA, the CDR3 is TGTGCCAGCAGCGCAGCGGGGGGGCATATCAATGAGCAGTTCTTC.